The sequence of this T cell receptor (beta chain) was determined in a study of T cell repertoires in cytomegalovirus infection. Overall study: Peptides in the study included HLA-C-restricted and HLA-B-restricted CMV epitopes. Public TCR beta signatures marked donors with CMV infection and the matching HLA. Overall study findings and caveats: Carriers of CMV plus the relevant HLA were identified by cumulative public TCR beta family frequency. Clonotype analysis showed dominance of the ex vivo response by HLA-C-restricted CMV-specific TCR beta clonotypes.

This CDR3 is 15 amino acids long. Germline V gene data show CDR1 as KGHSH and CDR2 as LQKENI. Trimming took off 3 bases at V and 1 base at J, with 12 bases between the two ends. This clonotype turned up a few times. Its antigen is still unknown. TCRdb itself ran the reads through MiXCR, one entry per CDR3 protein. The table includes under 300,000 distinct CDR3 sequences, about 20% detected once. This TCR derives from a human donor in good health (CMV status not recorded). Some clones in this sample may be carry-over from other donors' samples. The chain recombines TRBV18 with TRBJ2-5; no clear D gene. Sequences were derived from cultured PBMCs, sampled from culture after CMV antigen stimulation. The CDR3 DNA follows: TGTGCCAGCTCACCGAATTCAGGCTCCCAAGAGACCCAGTACTTC. This codes for CASSPNSGSQETQYF.